This T cell receptor (beta chain) was documented in a study of blood T cell repertoires in COVID-19. Study context: Both acute and convalescent COVID-19 samples were obtained from the United States, Italy and Spain.

Assay used: immunoSEQ multiplex PCR; TCRdb lists only in-frame clones, some missing. The table has roughly 250,000 clones, 80% to 85% seen once. This CDR3 region has 12 residues. V was clipped by 5 bases and J by 4 bases, with 8 bases between them. Germline CDR1 is GTSNPN and CDR2 is SVGIG (reference sequence). Seattle cases were enrolled at active infection and followed longitudinally. What was sequenced was peripheral blood. The receptor comes from a person between 70 and 80 years old with COVID-19, enrolled during active disease. The gene calls are TRBV30 and TRBJ1-4; D is undetermined. The CDR3 nucleotides are TGTGCCTGGGGACGGAGTAATGAAAAACTGTTTTTT. Translating gives CAWGRSNEKLFF. Looking up the rest from reference TRBV30 and TRBJ1-4 gives the full variable domain: SQTIHQWPATLVQPVGSPLSLECTVEGTSNPNLYWYRQAAGRGLQLLFYSVGIGQISSEVPQNLSASRPQDRQFILSSKKLLLSDSGFYLCAWGRSNEKLFFGSGTQLSVL.